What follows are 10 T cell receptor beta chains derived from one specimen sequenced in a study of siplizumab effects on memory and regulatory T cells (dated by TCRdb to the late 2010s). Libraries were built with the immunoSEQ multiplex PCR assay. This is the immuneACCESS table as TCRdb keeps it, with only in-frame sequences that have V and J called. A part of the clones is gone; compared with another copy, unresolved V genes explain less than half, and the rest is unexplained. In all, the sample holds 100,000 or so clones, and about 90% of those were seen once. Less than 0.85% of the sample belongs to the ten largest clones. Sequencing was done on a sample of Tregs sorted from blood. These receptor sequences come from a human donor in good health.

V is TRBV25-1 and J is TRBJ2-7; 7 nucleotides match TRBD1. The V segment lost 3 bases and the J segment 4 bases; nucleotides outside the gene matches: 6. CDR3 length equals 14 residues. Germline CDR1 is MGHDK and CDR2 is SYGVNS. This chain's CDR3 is CASSEHIQGYEQYF. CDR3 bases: TGTGCCAGCAGTGAGCATATACAGGGGTACGAGCAGTACTTC.

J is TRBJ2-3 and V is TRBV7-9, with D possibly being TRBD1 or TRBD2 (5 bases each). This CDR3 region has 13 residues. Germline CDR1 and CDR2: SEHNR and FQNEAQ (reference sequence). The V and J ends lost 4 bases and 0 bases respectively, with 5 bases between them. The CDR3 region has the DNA TGTGCCAGCAGCTGGGACAGCACAGATACGCAGTATTTT. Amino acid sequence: CASSWDSTDTQYF.

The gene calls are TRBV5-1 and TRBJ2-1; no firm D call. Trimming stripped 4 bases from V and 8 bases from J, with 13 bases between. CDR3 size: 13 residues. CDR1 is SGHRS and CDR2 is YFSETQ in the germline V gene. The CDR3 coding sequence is TGCGCCAGCAGCGATCAGATTTTCGATGAGCAGTTCTTC. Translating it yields CASSDQIFDEQFF.

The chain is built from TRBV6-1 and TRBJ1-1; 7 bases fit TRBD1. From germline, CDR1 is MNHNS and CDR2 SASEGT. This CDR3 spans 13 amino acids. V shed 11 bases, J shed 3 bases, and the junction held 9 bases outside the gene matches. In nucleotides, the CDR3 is TGTGCCGCCAAACGACAGGGCGACACTGAAGCTTTCTTT. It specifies CAAKRQGDTEAFF.

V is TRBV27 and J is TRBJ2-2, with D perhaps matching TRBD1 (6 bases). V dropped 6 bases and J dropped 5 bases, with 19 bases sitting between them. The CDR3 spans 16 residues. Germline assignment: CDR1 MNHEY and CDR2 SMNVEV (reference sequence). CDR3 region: CASRHSTGPGTGELFF. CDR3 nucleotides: TGTGCCAGCAGGCATAGCACAGGGCCCGGGACCGGGGAGCTGTTTTTT.

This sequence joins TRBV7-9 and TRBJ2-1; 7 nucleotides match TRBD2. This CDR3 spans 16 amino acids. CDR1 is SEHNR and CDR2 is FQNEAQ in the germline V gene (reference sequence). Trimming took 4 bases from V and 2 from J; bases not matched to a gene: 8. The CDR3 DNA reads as TGTGCCAGCAGCTCCTGGACTAGTATCGCCTACAATGAGCAGTTCTTC. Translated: CASSSWTSIAYNEQFF.

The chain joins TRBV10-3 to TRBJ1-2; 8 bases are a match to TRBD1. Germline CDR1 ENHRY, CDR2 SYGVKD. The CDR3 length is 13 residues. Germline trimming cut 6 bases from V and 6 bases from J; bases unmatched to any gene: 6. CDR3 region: CAISRTGQNGYTF. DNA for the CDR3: TGTGCCATCAGCCGGACAGGGCAGAATGGCTACACCTTC.

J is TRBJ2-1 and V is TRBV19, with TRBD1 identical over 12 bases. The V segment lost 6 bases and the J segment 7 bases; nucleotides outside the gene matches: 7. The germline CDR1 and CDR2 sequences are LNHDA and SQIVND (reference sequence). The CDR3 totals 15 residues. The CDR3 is CASRTRDRGLNEQFF. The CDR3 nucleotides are TGTGCCAGTAGGACTCGGGACAGGGGGCTAAATGAGCAGTTCTTC. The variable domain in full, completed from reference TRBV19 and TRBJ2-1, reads DGGITQSPKYLFRKEGQNVTLSCEQNLNHDAMYWYRQDPGQGLRLIYYSQIVNDFQKGDIAEGYSVSREKKESFPLTVTSAQKNPTAFYLCASRTRDRGLNEQFFGPGTRLTVL.

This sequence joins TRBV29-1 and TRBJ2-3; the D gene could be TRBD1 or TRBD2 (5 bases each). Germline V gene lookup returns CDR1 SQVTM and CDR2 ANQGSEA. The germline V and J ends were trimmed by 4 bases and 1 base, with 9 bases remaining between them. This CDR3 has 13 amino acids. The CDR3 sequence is CSVARGGTDTQYF. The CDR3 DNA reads TGCAGCGTTGCCCGGGGCGGCACAGATACGCAGTATTTT.

Here the CDR3 DNA reads TGTGCCACCAGCAGGCACTTTCGACAGGGCTCCTACAATGAGCAGTTCTTC. It specifies CATSRHFRQGSYNEQFF. The gene calls are TRBV15 and TRBJ2-1; TRBD1 matches 7 bases. Looked up from germline, CDR1 is LNHNV and CDR2 is YYDKDF (reference sequence). CDR3 size: 17 residues. J lost 0 bases, V lost 3 bases, and 8 bases had no gene match.